This record covers a single T cell receptor beta chain. The sample belongs to a study of CD8+ T cells in alopecia areata. Reverse transcription of extracted RNA yielded cDNA, which provided the sequencing template. The data were produced by immunoSEQ multiplex PCR, yet TCRdb's version contains in-frame clones alone and is incomplete. The repertoire holds roughly 40,000 clones, with over 85% as singletons. Treatment described: oral pan-JAK inhibitor, 5-10 mg twice daily. Collected material from alopecia areata patients comprised lesional scalp punch biopsies and peripheral blood. This CDR3 has 12 amino acids. Germline V lookup: CDR1 SQVTM, CDR2 ANQGSEA. Trimming took off 4 bases at V and 10 bases at J, with 16 bases between the two ends.

The clonotype was recovered from a human donor with alopecia areata. V and J are TRBV29-1 and TRBJ1-1, with no clear D. Sequencing used CD8+ T cells sorted from blood, obtained at week 24, from a patient treated with tofacitinib. For the CDR3, the DNA is TGCAGCGTTGGGGGTGGACCGAAAGCAGCTTTCTTT. Amino acids: CSVGGGPKAAFF.